Shown below are 23 T cell receptor beta chains from a single sample sequenced in a study of blood T cells in healthy people across ages. Combining a sample-barcoded 5' primer with a J-beta primer mix, a second PCR ran for about 6 to 11 cycles. Via MiXCR, TCRdb re-called the 5' RACE reads, giving one row per CDR3 protein. Of under 2,000,000 distinct CDR3 sequences listed, around 50% are singletons. The sequenced sample was blood. The receptors derive from a woman aged 40 to 49 in good health.

V gene TRBV10-3 combines with J gene TRBJ2-5, with TRBD1 as a possible D gene (6 bases). Between the trimmed V and J ends, which lost 0 bases and 2 bases, there was a span of 10 bases. This CDR3 is built from 15 residues. Germline lookup yields CDR1 ENHRY and CDR2 SYGVKD. This CDR3 is CAISESGQLQETQYF. CDR3 DNA sequence: TGTGCCATCAGTGAGTCCGGACAGCTGCAAGAGACCCAGTACTTC.

The chain carries TRBV4-2 and TRBJ2-1; TRBD1 matches 12 bases. From germline, CDR1 is LGHNA and CDR2 YNFKEQ. The CDR3 is 17 residues long. Losses at the gene ends were 1 base for V and 9 bases for J; bases not matched to a gene: 10. CDR3: CASSQVTGQGAQSEQFF. CDR3 DNA sequence: TGTGCCAGCAGCCAAGTGACGGGACAGGGGGCGCAGAGTGAGCAGTTCTTC.

In its sample, this clonotype was seen a few times. This chain joins TRBV28 and TRBJ2-3; 7 nucleotides align to TRBD1. Germline V gene data show CDR1 as MDHEN and CDR2 as SYDVKM. The V segment lost 3 bases and the J segment 2 bases; nucleotides outside the gene matches: 17. The CDR3 spans 19 residues. In nucleotides, the CDR3 is TGTGCCAGCAGTTTGTGGGCGCTTGAGGGGGCGGGTTCCACAGATACGCAGTATTTT. Protein: CASSLWALEGAGSTDTQYF.

This clonotype occurred a few times. This chain links TRBV5-4 with TRBJ2-7; 7 bases are a match to TRBD1. The CDR3 runs to 16 residues. CDR1 is SGHNT, CDR2 YYREEE, per germline (reference sequence). Unmatched junction bases numbered 12, after V lost 3 bases and J lost 3 bases. The CDR3 coding sequence is TGTGCCAGCAGCTCAGGGGCCGGGACAGTTTACTACGAGCAGTACTTC. As protein: CASSSGAGTVYYEQYF. The full variable domain, rest sourced from reference TRBV5-4 and TRBJ2-7, is ETGVTQSPTHLIKTRGQQVTLRCSSQSGHNTVSWYQQALGQGPQFIFQYYREEENGRGNFPPRFSGLQFPNYSSELNVNALELDDSALYLCASSSGAGTVYYEQYFGPGTRLTVT.

The J gene is TRBJ2-7, the V gene TRBV27, with 9 bases lining up with TRBD2. The CDR3 has 15 residues. Unmatched junction bases numbered 7, after V lost 5 bases and J lost 2 bases. Germline CDR1 and CDR2: MNHEY and SMNVEV (reference sequence). The DNA of the CDR3 is TGTGCCAGCAGTCGCGTAGCGGGGGCGACCTACGAGCAGTACTTC. It yields the protein CASSRVAGATYEQYF.

The chain couples TRBV7-8 to TRBJ2-1; 8 bases map to TRBD1. The DNA end is a closer match to TRBJ2-7, so the J assignment may be wrong. Germline V gene data show CDR1 as SGHVS and CDR2 as FQNEAQ. This CDR3 contains 15 residues. The CDR3 coding sequence is TGTGCCAGCAGCTCTCCGACAGGGGCCTACAATGAGCAGTACTTC. Protein product: CASSSPTGAYNEQYF.

The genes are TRBV12-3 or TRBV12-4 and TRBJ2-7, with a possible D match to TRBD2 (7 bases). Trimming shortened V by 1 base and J by 7 bases, and 26 bases separated the two germline ends. The CDR3 is made up of 18 amino acids. In nucleotides, the CDR3 is TGTGCCAGCAGTTTAGTGCGGTATGGCGGGGGCTCCAGCAATGAGCAGTACTTC. Translating it yields CASSLVRYGGGSSNEQYF.

The chain combines TRBV20-1 with TRBJ1-3, with 7 positions matching TRBD1. Losses at the gene ends were 6 bases for V and 0 bases for J; bases not matched to a gene: 11. The germline gives CDR1 DFQATT, CDR2 SNEGSKA (reference sequence). CDR3 length: 16 residues. CDR3 coding DNA: TGCAGTGCGGGACAGTTCGGACCGGGCTCTGGAAACACCATATATTTT. Translated, it gives CSAGQFGPGSGNTIYF.

This clonotype was detected a few times. The chain has TRBV5-1 and TRBJ2-7, with D unclear. The V end was cut by 3 bases, the J end by 3 bases, with 7 bases between. The CDR3 is made up of 12 amino acids. Germline V CDR1 and CDR2: SGHRS, YFSETQ. DNA of the CDR3: TGCGCCAGCAGCTCCCACGACTACGAGCAGTACTTC. As protein: CASSSHDYEQYF.

The V and J genes are TRBV20-1 and TRBJ1-2, with 8 positions matching TRBD1. V lost 2 bases to trimming and J lost 9 bases; unmatched junction nucleotides: 14. The CDR3 runs 15 residues. The germline gives CDR1 DFQATT, CDR2 SNEGSKA (reference sequence). The CDR3 sequence: CSARLLRDRRSSYTF. The CDR3 region has the DNA TGCAGTGCTAGATTACTCCGGGACAGGCGGAGCAGCTACACCTTC.

The V and J genes are TRBV11-2 and TRBJ2-7, with 7 positions matching TRBD1. The CDR3 loop spans 17 amino acids. Germline-derived CDR1 and CDR2 are SGHAT and FQNNGV. V trimming: 0 bases; J trimming: 1 base; junction bases outside the gene matches: 9. DNA for the CDR3: TGTGCCAGCAGCTTAGATCAAGGACAGGAGGAGTCCTACGAGCAGTACTTC. As protein: CASSLDQGQEESYEQYF.

About this clonotype itself: One base away lies a much larger clone, so this may be a sequencing read error. This sequence joins TRBV29-1 and TRBJ2-7; a possible D gene is TRBD2 (5 bases). The CDR3 length is 15 residues. In germline, CDR1 is SQVTM, CDR2 ANQGSEA. CDR3 in amino acids: CNVWERAEKTYEQYF. The CDR3 DNA follows: TGCAACGTGTGGGAGAGGGCCGAGAAAACCTACGAGCAGTACTTC.

V usage is TRBV7-9 and J usage is TRBJ1-6; 9 bases are shared with TRBD1. CDR1 SEHNR and CDR2 FQNEAQ come from the germline V gene (reference sequence). V was clipped by 5 bases and J by 6 bases; unmatched bases: 8. The CDR3 has 16 residues. The CDR3 here is CASSPRMDRGNSPLHF. CDR3 nucleotide sequence: TGTGCCAGCAGCCCCCGGATGGACAGGGGTAATTCACCCCTCCACTTT.

Only a few counts were recorded for this clonotype. In nucleotides, the CDR3 is TGTGCCAGCAGCGCGGGGGCGGCTACCACAGATACGCAGTATTTT. Encoded protein: CASSAGAATTDTQYF. The chain employs TRBV9 and TRBJ2-3; D is tentatively TRBD1 or TRBD2 (6 bases each). This CDR3 region has 15 residues. The V gene lost 3 bases and the J gene lost 2 bases, with 13 bases spanning the gap. Per the germline V gene, CDR1 is SGDLS and CDR2 is YYNGEE.

This clonotype was observed a few times. The chain couples TRBV6-2 or TRBV6-3 to TRBJ1-2; no firm D call. CDR1 and CDR2 (germline): MNHEY, SVGEGT. The CDR3 extends over 14 amino acids. The V end was cut by 3 bases, the J end by 3 bases, with 11 bases between. The CDR3 spells CASSYLGTDYGYTF. The CDR3 coding sequence is TGTGCCAGCAGTTATCTGGGAACAGACTATGGCTACACCTTC.

This clonotype was picked up many times. CDR3 loop: CASSQTGTSYEQYF. The CDR3 region has the DNA TGTGCCAGCAGCCAGACCGGGACTAGCTACGAGCAGTACTTC. This chain connects TRBV4-2 to TRBJ2-7; 8 bases are shared with TRBD2. CDR1 is LGHNA and CDR2 is YNFKEQ in the germline V gene. This CDR3 has 14 residues. The V segment lost 3 bases and the J segment 3 bases; nucleotides outside the gene matches: 4.

The sample holds a few counts of this clonotype. The genes are TRBV20-1 and TRBJ2-3; no clear D. CDR1 and CDR2 from the germline V gene are DFQATT and SNEGSKA (reference sequence). V was shortened by 0 bases and J by 9 bases, with 7 bases between the two germline ends. The CDR3 has 11 amino acids. This CDR3 reads CSARDPPTQYF. The CDR3 DNA follows: TGCAGTGCTAGAGACCCCCCAACGCAGTATTTT.

This clonotype was found a few times. The J gene is TRBJ2-2, the V gene TRBV28; no clear D. V was pared by 5 bases and J by 4 bases, with 5 bases between. The CDR3 contains 12 residues. The germline V gene has CDR1 MDHEN and CDR2 SYDVKM. The CDR3: CASSLLTGELFF. In DNA form, the CDR3 reads TGTGCCAGCAGTCTCCTCACCGGGGAGCTGTTTTTT.

The chain uses TRBV29-1 and TRBJ2-7; 7 nucleotides align to TRBD1. The V gene end was trimmed by 6 bases and the J gene end by 2 bases; junction bases not matched to a gene: 7. In germline, CDR1 is SQVTM, CDR2 ANQGSEA. The CDR3 contains 13 residues. DNA of the CDR3: TGCAGCGTATCACAGGGGAACCCCTACGAGCAGTACTTC. Protein: CSVSQGNPYEQYF.

This clonotype was observed a handful of times. The gene calls are TRBV7-2 and TRBJ2-5; 8 bases are a match to TRBD2. This CDR3 spans 16 amino acids. Germline assignment: CDR1 SGHTA and CDR2 FQGNSA. Unmatched junction bases numbered 8, after V lost 0 bases and J lost 5 bases. The CDR3 nucleotides are TGTGCCAGCAGCTTAGCGGTCGGGGGGGCTGGTGAGACCCAGTACTTC. Amino acids: CASSLAVGGAGETQYF. Looking up the rest from reference TRBV7-2 and TRBJ2-5 gives the full variable domain: GAGVSQSPSNKVTEKGKDVELRCDPISGHTALYWYRQSLGQGLEFLIYFQGNSAPDKSGLPSDRFSAERTGGSVSTLTIQRTQQEDSAVYLCASSLAVGGAGETQYFGPGTRLLVL.

The rearrangement uses TRBV27 and TRBJ1-1, with D unresolved. Germline assignment: CDR1 MNHEY and CDR2 SMNVEV (reference sequence). V was shortened by 7 bases and J by 11 bases, with 26 bases between the two germline ends. This CDR3 contains 15 residues. The CDR3 sequence: CASNTLSRGPPMAFF. The CDR3 DNA reads as TGTGCCAGCAACACCCTTTCCCGGGGTCCCCCAATGGCTTTCTTT.

The chain recombines TRBV10-3 with TRBJ2-5; D possibly corresponds to TRBD1 (5 bases). Trimming shortened V by 5 bases and J by 4 bases, and 17 bases separated the two germline ends. Looked up from germline, CDR1 is ENHRY and CDR2 is SYGVKD. The length of the CDR3 is 15 residues. The CDR3 DNA is TGTGCCATCAGTCAACTCCACTCAGGGTCAGAGACCCAGTACTTC. It yields the protein CAISQLHSGSETQYF.

This clonotype was seen only a few times. This sequence joins TRBV4-2 and TRBJ2-5; 7 bases line up with TRBD2. Germline assignment: CDR1 LGHNA and CDR2 YNFKEQ. This CDR3 spans 17 amino acids. With 4 bases clipped from V and 2 bases from J, the junction kept 13 bases outside the gene matches. CDR3 bases: TGTGCCAGCAGCCTCGGCGGGTATGCGGGGGAGCAAGAGACCCAGTACTTC. Protein sequence: CASSLGGYAGEQETQYF.